This is a list of T cell receptor beta chains from one sample in a study of cytomegalovirus exposure and HLA in healthy donors. TCRdb's table, derived via immunoSEQ multiplex PCR, lists solely in-frame clones and lacks some. This sample has just under 250,000 clones; roughly 87% occur once, and the top ten carry approximately 5.3%. Sequencing used PBMCs. These receptors all stem from a woman aged 40-49 years in good health and CMV-seropositive. CDR3s include the opening cysteine and the closing phenylalanine or tryptophan. Fields, in order: CDR3 DNA, CDR3 protein, V gene, clone size, D gene, J gene. D genes are given only for firm matches. Some rows mark clone size as missing; the rest say once, few, many or name a class of expanded clone.

TGTGCCATACTAGCGTTGAGCTCCTACAATGAGCAGTTCTTC | CAILALSSYNEQFF | TRBV6-1 | . | TRBD2 | TRBJ2-1
TGTGCCAGCAGCTTTAGATCATCGGGGGGCGCCTTCTACGAGCAGTACTTC | CASSFRSSGGAFYEQYF | TRBV11-3 | . | . | TRBJ2-7
TGTGCCATCAAAAGGACAGGGGCCACTGAAGCTTTCTTT | CAIKRTGATEAFF | TRBV10-3 | . | TRBD1 | TRBJ1-1
TGTGCCAGCAGCCGGGGGAACACCATATATTTT | CASSRGNTIYF | TRBV5-6 | once | . | TRBJ1-3
TGTGCCAGCAGCTTGTGGTCCGAGCAGTACTTC | CASSLWSEQYF | TRBV5-6 | . | . | TRBJ2-7
TGTGCCAGCAGCCAATCCCCAGGGGGTATTACTGAAGCTTTCTTT | CASSQSPGGITEAFF | TRBV16 | . | TRBD1 | TRBJ1-1
TGTGCCAGCAGCCCTGGGACAGGGGGTGACTATGGCTACACCTTC | CASSPGTGGDYGYTF | TRBV5-6 | . | TRBD1 | TRBJ1-2
TGTGCCAGCAGCACCCGGAGGGGAGTCACAGATACGCAGTATTTT | CASSTRRGVTDTQYF | TRBV11-3 | . | . | TRBJ2-3
TGTGCCACCAGCAGAGGGGCCGTAAAGCAGTTCTTC | CATSRGAVKQFF | TRBV15 | . | . | TRBJ2-1
TGTGCCATCAGTGCCGACACTAATCAGCCCCAGCATTTT | CAISADTNQPQHF | TRBV10-3 | . | . | TRBJ1-5
TGCAGCGTTTCAGGGGAGCACTATGGCTACACCTTC | CSVSGEHYGYTF | TRBV29-1 | . | . | TRBJ1-2
TGTGCCAGCAGTTTAGGGGGAGGGCACACCGGGGAGCTGTTTTTT | CASSLGGGHTGELFF | TRBV6-5 | few | . | TRBJ2-2
TGTGCCAGCAGGCTTGGCGGGGGCTACAATGAGCAGTTCTTC | CASRLGGGYNEQFF | TRBV7-2 | . | TRBD2 | TRBJ2-1
TGTGCCAGCAGCGCAGACAGGCCCACCGGGGAGCTGTTTTTT | CASSADRPTGELFF | TRBV9 | . | . | TRBJ2-2
TGTGCCAGCAGCTTATCGGGGGGCGGGAGAAGGAGCTCCTACGAGCAGTACTTC | CASSLSGGGRRSSYEQYF | TRBV7-2 | . | . | TRBJ2-7
TGTGCCAGCACGGATGGGGGGGGGCACTACAATGAGCAGTTCTTC | CASTDGGGHYNEQFF | TRBV27 | few | . | TRBJ2-1
TGTGCCAGCAGCCGACAGCGTCTTCAAGAGACCCAGTACTTC | CASSRQRLQETQYF | TRBV9 | . | . | TRBJ2-5
TGCGCCAGCAGCCCGGGACTAGCGGGGGGGGTCTCCTACGAGCAGTACTTC | CASSPGLAGGVSYEQYF | TRBV5-1 | . | TRBD2 | TRBJ2-7
TGTGCCAGTAGTACAGTAGCGGGGGGGCAAGAGACCCAGTACTTC | CASSTVAGGQETQYF | TRBV19 | . | TRBD2 | TRBJ2-5
TGTGCCAGTAGTCCGCAGTCCGATCAGCCCCAGCATTTT | CASSPQSDQPQHF | TRBV19 | . | . | TRBJ1-5
TGTGCCAGCTCACCCTGGGAGCCAACGAACACCGGGGAGCTGTTTTTT | CASSPWEPTNTGELFF | TRBV18 | once | . | TRBJ2-2